A single T cell receptor (beta chain) is shown here with its context. The target antigen is unknown. The repertoire was sequenced with immunoSEQ multiplex PCR; TCRdb's copy has only in-frame clones and lacks some. The sample consists of 70,000 to 100,000 clones, approximately 91% of them appearing once. The sample originates from a study of T cells in localized non-small cell lung cancer. Notes on the study in general: Detection in adjacent lung was observed for a median around 59 of the top 100 tumor clones. Only one tumor region went through sequencing, so heterogeneity may still be there. Uninvolved adjacent lung, not tumor, had the highest T cell clonality. Higher blood T cell density went with longer overall survival.

V lost 0 bases to trimming and J lost 1 base; unmatched junction nucleotides: 5. CDR3 length: 16 amino acids. Germline V gene data show CDR1 as MGHRA and CDR2 as YSYEKL. This clonotype was obtained from a woman between 35 and 70 years old with stage II squamous cell lung carcinoma. The chain employs TRBV4-1 and TRBJ2-5; 7 bases fit TRBD2. The sample in question was PBMCs, obtained before any cancer treatment. The DNA for the CDR3 is TGCGCCAGCAGCCAAGAGGGCGGGAGACCCCAAGAGACCCAGTACTTC. This gives the protein CASSQEGGRPQETQYF.